This TCR beta chain was observed in a study of blood T cells in healthy people across ages. Study in general: Using template switching, researchers captured about one barcoded beta molecule for each two T cells.

Extraction yielded at least 5 micrograms of total RNA per sample. The length of the CDR3 is 11 residues. The V gene lost 0 bases and the J gene lost 11 bases, with 10 bases spanning the gap. The germline gives CDR1 DFQATT, CDR2 SNEGSKA (reference sequence). This clonotype was seen a handful of times. The second PCR ran about 6 to 11 cycles with a sample-barcoded 5' primer and J-beta primers. TCRdb passed the 5' RACE reads through MiXCR, listing each CDR3 protein once. The sample holds 750,000 to 1,000,000 distinct CDR3 sequences, roughly 29% seen once. These data were likewise used in another study, on T cells of mothers and their children. This second report adds: The output of TCR recombination is shaped by thymic selection similarly in related and unrelated pairs. At a sensitivity of about 98 clones per million clonotypes, no persistent microchimeric T cell clones appeared.

Sample: blood. The chain links TRBV20-1 to TRBJ1-1; a weak D match, TRBD1 (6 bases). This TCR derives from a woman in her forties in good health. The CDR3 reads CSARDRTVAFF. CDR3 nucleotides: TGCAGTGCTAGAGATAGGACAGTCGCTTTCTTT.